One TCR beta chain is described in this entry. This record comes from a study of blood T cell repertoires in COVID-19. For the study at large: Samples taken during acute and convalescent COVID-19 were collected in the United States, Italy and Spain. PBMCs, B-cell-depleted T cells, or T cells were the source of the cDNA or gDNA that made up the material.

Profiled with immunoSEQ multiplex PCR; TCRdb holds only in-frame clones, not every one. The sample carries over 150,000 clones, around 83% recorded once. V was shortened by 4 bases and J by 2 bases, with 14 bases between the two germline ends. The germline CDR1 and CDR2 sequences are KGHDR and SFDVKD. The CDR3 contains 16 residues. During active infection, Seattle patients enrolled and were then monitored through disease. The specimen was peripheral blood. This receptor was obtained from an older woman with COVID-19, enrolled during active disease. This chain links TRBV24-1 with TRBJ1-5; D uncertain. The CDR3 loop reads CATSDSAPGGNQPQHF. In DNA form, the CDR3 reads TGTGCCACCAGTGACAGTGCCCCGGGTGGCAATCAGCCCCAGCATTTT.